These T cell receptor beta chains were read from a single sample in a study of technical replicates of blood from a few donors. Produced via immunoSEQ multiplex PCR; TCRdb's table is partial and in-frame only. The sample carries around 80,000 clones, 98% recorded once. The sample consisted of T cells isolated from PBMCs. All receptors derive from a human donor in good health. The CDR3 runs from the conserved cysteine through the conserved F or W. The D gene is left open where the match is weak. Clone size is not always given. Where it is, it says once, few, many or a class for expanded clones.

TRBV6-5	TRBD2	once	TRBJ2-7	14	CASRLAGGSNEQYF	TGTGCCAGCAGACTAGCGGGAGGATCTAACGAGCAGTACTTC
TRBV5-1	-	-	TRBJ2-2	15	CASSLVQTNTGELFF	TGCGCCAGCAGCTTGGTCCAGACTAACACCGGGGAGCTGTTTTTT
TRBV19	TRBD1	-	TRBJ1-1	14	CASSLGQTHTEAFF	TGTGCCAGTAGTTTGGGACAGACCCACACTGAAGCTTTCTTT
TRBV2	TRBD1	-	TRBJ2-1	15	CASSLGQSTYNEQFF	TGTGCCAGCAGCTTGGGACAGTCGACCTACAATGAGCAGTTCTTC
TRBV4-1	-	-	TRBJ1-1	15	CASSHRGGTNTEAFF	TGCGCCAGCAGCCATCGGGGGGGCACGAACACTGAAGCTTTCTTT
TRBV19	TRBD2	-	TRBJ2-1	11	CASSSGTSKFF	TGTGCCAGTAGTTCAGGGACTAGCAAGTTCTTC
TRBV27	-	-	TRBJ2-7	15	CASSLGVPSSYEQYF	TGTGCCAGCAGTTTAGGAGTCCCTAGCTCCTACGAGCAGTACTTC
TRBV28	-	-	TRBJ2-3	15	CASSLGGPLTDTQYF	TGTGCCAGCAGTCTTGGAGGGCCTTTGACAGATACGCAGTATTTT
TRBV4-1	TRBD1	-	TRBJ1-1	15	CASSQRDRTNTEAFF	TGCGCCAGCAGCCAAAGGGACAGAACGAACACTGAAGCTTTCTTT
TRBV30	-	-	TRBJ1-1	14	CAWRPGALNTEAFF	TGTGCCTGGAGGCCAGGGGCTTTGAACACTGAAGCTTTCTTT
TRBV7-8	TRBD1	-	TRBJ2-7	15	CASSSDRDRVYEQYF	TGTGCCAGCAGCTCAGACCGGGACAGGGTTTACGAGCAGTACTTC
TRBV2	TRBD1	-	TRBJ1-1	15	CASIGPSQADREAFF	TGTGCCAGCATCGGTCCTTCCCAGGCCGACAGGGAGGCTTTCTTT
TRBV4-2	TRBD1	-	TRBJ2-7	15	CASSQEGDRFYEQYF	TGTGCCAGCAGCCAAGAAGGGGACAGATTCTACGAGCAGTACTTC
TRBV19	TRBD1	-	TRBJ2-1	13	CASSIVRDSEQFF	TGTGCCAGTAGTATAGTTCGGGACAGCGAGCAGTTCTTC
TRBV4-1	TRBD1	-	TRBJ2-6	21	CASLDRFRGPPKGSGANVLTF	TGCGCCAGCCTCGATCGTTTCAGGGGGCCTCCAAAAGGCTCTGGGGCCAACGTCCTGACTTTC
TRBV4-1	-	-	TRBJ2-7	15	CASSQDQTTGYEQYF	TGCGCCAGCAGCCAAGACCAGACGACGGGCTACGAGCAGTACTTC
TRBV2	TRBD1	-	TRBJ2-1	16	CASSTTGTGGYNEQFF	TGTGCCAGCAGTACGACCGGGACAGGGGGTTACAATGAGCAGTTCTTC
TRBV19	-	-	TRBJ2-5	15	CASSMFPEKGETQYF	TGTGCCAGTAGTATGTTCCCGGAGAAGGGGGAGACCCAGTACTTC
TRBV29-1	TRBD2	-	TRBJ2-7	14	CSSKTSGSSYEQYF	TGCAGCTCCAAGACTAGCGGGAGCTCCTACGAGCAGTACTTC
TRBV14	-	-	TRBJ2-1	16	CASSQDLSPINNEQFF	TGTGCCAGCAGCCAAGATCTGAGCCCTATAAACAATGAGCAGTTCTTC
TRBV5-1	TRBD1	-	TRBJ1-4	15	CASSLETGGWEKLFF	TGCGCCAGCAGCTTGGAGACAGGGGGGTGGGAAAAACTGTTTTTT
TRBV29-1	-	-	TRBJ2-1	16	CSVEGLGGQQYNEQFF	TGCAGCGTTGAAGGGCTGGGGGGACAGCAGTACAATGAGCAGTTCTTC
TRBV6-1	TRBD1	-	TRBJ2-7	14	CASSEIGQGVEQYF	TGTGCCAGCAGTGAAATTGGACAGGGCGTGGAGCAGTACTTC
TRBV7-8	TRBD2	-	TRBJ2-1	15	CASAYSGTAYNEQFF	TGTGCCAGCGCTTATAGCGGGACCGCCTACAATGAGCAGTTCTTC
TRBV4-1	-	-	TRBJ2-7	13	CASRLEGTDEQYF	TGCGCCAGCAGGTTGGAGGGGACAGACGAGCAGTACTTC
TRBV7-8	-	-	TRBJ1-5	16	CASSLAVRGGNQPQHF	TGTGCCAGCAGCTTAGCGGTGCGCGGCGGCAATCAGCCCCAGCATTTT
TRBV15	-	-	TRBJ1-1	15	CATSAGQLLNTEAFF	TGTGCCACCAGCGCAGGACAGTTACTGAACACTGAAGCTTTCTTT
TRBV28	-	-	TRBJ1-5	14	CASSLVRSNQPQHF	TGTGCCAGCAGTTTGGTACGGAGCAATCAGCCCCAGCATTTT
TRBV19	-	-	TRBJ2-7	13	CASSSRTTYEQYF	TGTGCCAGTAGTTCCCGGACTACCTACGAGCAGTACTTC
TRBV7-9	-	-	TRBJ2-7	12	CASSLIRDEQYF	TGTGCCAGCAGCTTAATCAGGGACGAGCAGTACTTC
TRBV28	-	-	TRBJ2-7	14	CASTLGSDTYEQYF	TGTGCCAGCACCCTAGGTAGTGATACCTACGAGCAGTACTTC
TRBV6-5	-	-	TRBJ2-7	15	CASSYSKQGGYEQYF	TGTGCCAGCAGTTACTCGAAACAGGGCGGTTACGAGCAGTACTTC
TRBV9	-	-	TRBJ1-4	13	CASSPGWREKLFF	TGTGCCAGCAGCCCCGGTTGGAGGGAAAAACTGTTTTTT